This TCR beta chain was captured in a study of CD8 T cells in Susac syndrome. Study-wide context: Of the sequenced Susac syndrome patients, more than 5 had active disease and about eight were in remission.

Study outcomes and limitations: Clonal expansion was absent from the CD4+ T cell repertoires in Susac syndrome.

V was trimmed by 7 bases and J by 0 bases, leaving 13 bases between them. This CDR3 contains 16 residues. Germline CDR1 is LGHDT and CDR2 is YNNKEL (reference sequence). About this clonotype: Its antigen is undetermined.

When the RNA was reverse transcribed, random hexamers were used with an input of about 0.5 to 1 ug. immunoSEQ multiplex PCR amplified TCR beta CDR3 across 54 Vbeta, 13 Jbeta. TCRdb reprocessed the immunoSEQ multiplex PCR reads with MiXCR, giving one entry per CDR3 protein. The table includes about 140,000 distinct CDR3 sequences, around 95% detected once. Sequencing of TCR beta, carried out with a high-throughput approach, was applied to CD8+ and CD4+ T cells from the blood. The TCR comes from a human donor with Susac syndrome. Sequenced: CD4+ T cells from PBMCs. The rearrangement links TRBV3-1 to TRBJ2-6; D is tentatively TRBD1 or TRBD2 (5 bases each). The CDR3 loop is CASKPRGGSGANVLTF. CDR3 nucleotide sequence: TGTGCCAGCAAGCCCCGTGGGGGCTCTGGGGCCAACGTCCTGACTTTC.